This T cell receptor (beta chain) was sequenced in a study of post-analysis software for immune sequencing data. The CDR3 consists of 13 residues. Trimming pared 1 base from V and 10 bases from J, leaving 12 bases between. Germline loops: CDR1 SGHKS, CDR2 YYEKEE (reference sequence). Unique molecular identifiers were carried by the TCR beta cDNA libraries. Around 500,000 cDNA molecules were obtained per 1 to 10 million input T cells. A single record per CDR3 protein comes from TCRdb applying MiXCR to the PCR reads. Of hundreds of thousands of distinct CDR3 sequences detected, 30% appear once; the ten largest clones hold roughly 0.57%. This clonotype has only a few counts. Antigen unknown. Study-wide findings and caveats: For normalized Chao1 diversity, multiple sclerosis patients scored significantly lower than controls did. Five TRBV segments, TRBV5-6, TRBV5-1 and TRBV20-1 among them, were found more frequent in patients than controls.

The sequenced sample was blood. The rearrangement links TRBV5-5 to TRBJ2-1; D not resolved. This TCR derives from a girl between 10 and 17 years old with multiple sclerosis. DNA of the CDR3: TGTGCCAGCAGCTTGTCCCCCTTTGTCGAGCAGTTCTTC. Translating gives CASSLSPFVEQFF.